The 30 T cell receptor beta chains given below trace back to one sample, sequenced in a study of T cells in Graves' hyperthyroidism and ophthalmopathy. Amplification of TCR beta CDR3 regions used RNA as the template. The HTBI primer set served for first-round RT-PCR of the TCR CDR3. TCRdb re-called the multiplex PCR reads with MiXCR, one entry per CDR3 protein. The sample records about 840,000 distinct CDR3 sequences, 35% to 45% being singletons. The sample taken for sequencing was blood. The receptor set was obtained from a man between 18 and 29 years old with Graves' hyperthyroidism.

This sequence joins TRBV29-1 and TRBJ2-5; 12 positions agree with TRBD2. The CDR3 loop spans 15 amino acids. Germline values: CDR1 SQVTM, CDR2 ANQGSEA. Trimming at V came to 6 bases and at J to 4 bases, leaving 9 bases not matched to a gene. The CDR3 sequence: CSVLAGGGNLETQYF. DNA for the CDR3: TGCAGCGTCCTAGCGGGGGGGGGCAATTTAGAGACCCAGTACTTC.

The chain has TRBV4-2 and TRBJ1-3; possible D gene TRBD1, 5 bases. Germline V lookup: CDR1 LGHNA, CDR2 YNFKEQ. The CDR3 is made up of 14 amino acids. Trimming shortened V by 5 bases and J by 5 bases, and 13 bases separated the two germline ends. The CDR3 region has the DNA TGTGCCAGCAGCGGTTCGGGGGTGCGAAACACCATATATTTT. It yields the protein CASSGSGVRNTIYF.

Ten or more counts support this clonotype. This chain joins TRBV29-1 and TRBJ1-2; no clear D. V lost 0 bases and J 4 bases, leaving 6 bases between the germline ends. This CDR3 has 12 amino acids. Germline CDR1 is SQVTM and CDR2 is ANQGSEA. DNA for the CDR3: TGCAGCGTTGAAGACATTCTCTATGGCTACACCTTC. Its protein is CSVEDILYGYTF. The full variable domain, with the rest looked up from reference TRBV29-1 and TRBJ1-2, is SAVISQKPSRDICQRGTSLTIQCQVDSQVTMMFWYRQQPGQSLTLIATANQGSEATYESGFVIDKFPISRPNLTFSTLTVSNMSPEDSSIYLCSVEDILYGYTFGSGTRLTVV.

This clonotype was picked up many times. The chain is built from TRBV7-2 and TRBJ2-7, with a weak D call TRBD2 (6 bases). The V and J ends lost 5 bases and 3 bases respectively, with 11 bases between them. CDR1 and CDR2 (germline): SGHTA, FQGNSA. This CDR3 is built from 13 residues. CDR3 sequence (DNA): TGTGCCAGCAGCCCCCGGCGGGGCTACGAGCAGTACTTC. Its protein product is CASSPRRGYEQYF.

This clonotype turned up a few times. The V call is TRBV12-3 or TRBV12-4, the J call TRBJ1-1; unclear D gene. V lost 8 bases, J lost 6 bases, and 4 bases lay in between. CDR3 length: 9 residues. CDR3 residues: CASYPEAFF. The CDR3 nucleotides are TGTGCCAGCTATCCTGAAGCTTTCTTT.

The chain carries TRBV7-6 and TRBJ1-6, with 7 bases matching TRBD1. V was clipped by 5 bases and J by 9 bases; unmatched bases: 7. Per germline, CDR1 SGHVS and CDR2 FNYEAQ. CDR3 size: 14 residues. DNA of the CDR3: TGTGCCAGCAGCGCAGGGGGTTTCGGTTCACCCCTCCACTTT. This encodes CASSAGGFGSPLHF.

This clonotype was seen repeatedly, ten times or more. J is TRBJ2-7 and V is TRBV7-8; maybe TRBD2 (5 bases). CDR1 and CDR2 from the germline V gene are SGHVS and FQNEAQ. The CDR3 sequence is 12 residues long. The V gene lost 5 bases and the J gene lost 3 bases, with 8 bases spanning the gap. In nucleotides, the CDR3 is TGTGCCAGCAGCCGACGGGGCTACGAGCAGTACTTC. It is translated as CASSRRGYEQYF.

This clonotype has at least ten counts. The chain is built from TRBV7-2 and TRBJ2-5, with D possibly TRBD1 on 5 matching bases. From germline, CDR1 is SGHTA and CDR2 FQGNSA. The ends were cut back, 4 bases at V and 0 bases at J, with 9 bases in the middle. The CDR3 length is 14 residues. CDR3 sequence: CASSSTGYQETQYF. The CDR3 DNA is TGTGCCAGCAGCTCCACAGGTTACCAAGAGACCCAGTACTTC.

This chain links TRBV27 with TRBJ2-5; no clear D. The ends were cut back, 5 bases at V and 2 bases at J, with 15 bases in the middle. This CDR3 spans 15 amino acids. Germline CDR1 reads MNHEY; CDR2 reads SMNVEV (reference sequence). The CDR3 here is CASSHRLTRQETQYF. For the CDR3, the DNA is TGTGCCAGCAGTCACAGACTCACGAGACAAGAGACCCAGTACTTC.

The rearrangement joins TRBV12-3 or TRBV12-4 to TRBJ1-1, with D tentatively TRBD1 (5 bases). This CDR3 contains 12 residues. V was clipped by 5 bases and J by 11 bases, with 15 bases between them. The CDR3 here is CASSGAGRPAFF. CDR3 coding DNA: TGTGCCAGCAGTGGGGCCGGGCGGCCGGCTTTCTTT.

About this clonotype itself: At one end, the junction sequence differs from germline, possibly due to a read error. The chain links TRBV6-1 to TRBJ1-1; D is uncertain. The CDR3 spans 15 residues. Looked up from germline, CDR1 is MNHNS and CDR2 is SASEGT. The CDR3, as DNA: TGTGCCAGCAGGGAAGGGCCGGGCATGAACACTGAAGCTTTCTTT. Protein sequence: CASREGPGMNTEAFF.

This clonotype was picked up many times. The V gene is TRBV2, the J gene TRBJ1-3; D call uncertain. The CDR3 has 13 residues. Per the germline V gene, CDR1 is SNHLY and CDR2 is FYNNEI. V was shortened by 4 bases and J by 0 bases, with 4 bases between the two germline ends. The CDR3 sequence: CASSAASGNTIYF. The CDR3 region has the DNA TGTGCCAGCAGTGCGGCCTCTGGAAACACCATATATTTT.

This clonotype was recorded many times. The rearrangement uses TRBV29-1 and TRBJ1-2, with a possible D match to TRBD1 (5 bases). Trimming left V 7 bases short and J 1 base short, with 25 bases between. The CDR3 has 17 amino acids. Per the germline V gene, CDR1 is SQVTM and CDR2 is ANQGSEA. The DNA of the CDR3 is TGCAGCGGGCGACAGTTGACTCAGTTGGTAGATAACTATGGCTACACCTTC. It codes for CSGRQLTQLVDNYGYTF.

There are a few counts of this clonotype. This sequence joins TRBV6-5 and TRBJ1-5; D gene unclear. Germline assignment: CDR1 MNHEY and CDR2 SVGAGI. This CDR3 has 14 amino acids. Between the trimmed V and J ends, which lost 3 bases and 6 bases, there was a span of 12 bases. The CDR3 spells CASSYDGVRQPQHF. CDR3 DNA: TGTGCCAGCAGTTATGACGGGGTGCGTCAGCCCCAGCATTTT.

Details on this clonotype: One end of the junction varies from germline; a read error may be responsible. V and J are TRBV5-1 and TRBJ2-7; no definite D call. There are 15 residues in the CDR3. Germline V gene sequence: CDR1 SGHRS, CDR2 YFSETQ. The CDR3: CASSSDPLGTYEQCF. CDR3 DNA: TGCGCCAGCAGCTCGGACCCCCTCGGAACCTACGAGCAGTGCTTC.

V usage is TRBV20-1 and J usage is TRBJ2-7, with 9 bases lining up with TRBD1. The CDR3 sequence is 12 residues long. In germline, CDR1 is DFQATT, CDR2 SNEGSKA (reference sequence). With 5 bases clipped from V and 7 bases from J, the junction kept 6 bases outside the gene matches. The CDR3 nucleotides read TGCAGTGCTGGACAGGGGCTAAGGGAGCAGTACTTC. Its protein is CSAGQGLREQYF.

On this clonotype: An end of the junction does not agree with germline; a read error may underlie this. The chain is built from TRBV10-3 and TRBJ2-7; TRBD1 matches 10 bases. Germline loops: CDR1 ENHRY, CDR2 SYGVKD. The CDR3 is 17 residues long. The CDR3 is CASSYSMTGGPSYEQYF. As DNA, the CDR3 is TGTGCCAGCAGTTACTCGATGACAGGGGGCCCATCCTACGAGCAGTACTTC.

About this clonotype itself: A much larger clone lies a single base off, so this may be a read error. The chain carries TRBV12-3 or TRBV12-4 and TRBJ1-4; D is uncertain. The CDR3 is 12 amino acids. CDR3 nucleotides: TGTGCCAGCAGTTCGAATAATGAAAAACTGCTTTTT. Its translation: CASSSNNEKLLF.

The table lists this clonotype with many counts. The rearrangement joins TRBV19 to TRBJ2-7; weak D call: TRBD1 (6 bases). V lost 3 bases and J lost 2, with 8 bases in between. CDR1 is LNHDA and CDR2 is SQIVND in the germline V gene (reference sequence). The CDR3 contains 13 residues. CDR3 sequence (DNA): TGTGCCAGTAGTATTGCAGGGGCCTACGAGCAGTACTTC. This translates into CASSIAGAYEQYF.

Concerning this clonotype: Germline and junction disagree at one end, which may indicate a read error. The chain recombines TRBV7-9 with TRBJ2-5, with 8 nucleotides matching TRBD2. The CDR3 spans 15 residues. Looked up from germline, CDR1 is SEHNR and CDR2 is FQNEAQ (reference sequence). The CDR3 region has the DNA TGTGCCAGCAGCCCCTCAAGCGGGAGTTGGGAGACCCAGAACTTC. This encodes CASSPSSGSWETQNF. Filled out from reference TRBV7-9 and TRBJ2-5, the complete variable domain reads DTGVSQNPRHKITKRGQNVTFRCDPISEHNRLYWYRQTLGQGPEFLTYFQNEAQLEKSRLLSDRFSAERPKGSFSTLEIQRTEQGDSAMYLCASSPSSGSWETQNFGPGTRLLVL.

As concerns this clonotype: At one of its ends the junction is not consistent with the germline gene, which may arise from a read error. The V and J genes are TRBV5-1 and TRBJ1-3, with D possibly matching TRBD1 (6 bases). The germline gives CDR1 SGHRS, CDR2 YFSETQ. This CDR3 comprises 16 residues. CDR3 sequence (DNA): TGCGCCAGCAGCCCTACGACAGGCAGCATGGGAAACGCCATATATTTT. Translation gives CASSPTTGSMGNAIYF.

This clonotype was seen a handful of times. The rearrangement uses TRBV7-9 and TRBJ2-7, with TRBD2 as a possible D gene (5 bases). The ends were cut back, 5 bases at V and 2 bases at J, with 10 bases in the middle. CDR3 length equals 13 residues. Germline assignment: CDR1 SEHNR and CDR2 FQNEAQ (reference sequence). The CDR3 sequence: CASSPGVPYEQYF. CDR3 DNA: TGTGCCAGCAGCCCCGGGGTTCCCTACGAGCAGTACTTC. Supplemented by reference TRBV7-9 and TRBJ2-7, the full variable domain reads DTGVSQNPRHKITKRGQNVTFRCDPISEHNRLYWYRQTLGQGPEFLTYFQNEAQLEKSRLLSDRFSAERPKGSFSTLEIQRTEQGDSAMYLCASSPGVPYEQYFGPGTRLTVT.

In regard to this clonotype: The junction shows a germline mismatch at one end, possibly a read error. This rearrangement joins TRBV7-8 to TRBJ1-5; D unresolved. Germline lookup yields CDR1 SGHVS and CDR2 FQNEAQ. This CDR3 has 15 amino acids. CDR3 in DNA: TGCGCCAGCAGCCAGACGGACGGTGGGGATCAGCCCCAGCATTTT. The encoded protein is CASSQTDGGDQPQHF.

DNA of the CDR3: TGTGCCAGTAGTACCCCCACAGGGGGCTTCGGCGAGCAGTACTTC. Its translation: CASSTPTGGFGEQYF. The rearrangement joins TRBV19 to TRBJ2-7; TRBD1 matches at 9 bases. Unmatched junction bases numbered 10, after V lost 4 bases and J lost 6 bases. The CDR3 contains 15 residues. Germline V gene sequence: CDR1 LNHDA, CDR2 SQIVND (reference sequence).

The chain is built from TRBV20-1 and TRBJ2-5; no clear D. CDR3 length equals 15 residues. Trimming removed 0 bases at V and 0 bases at J, with 11 bases between. CDR1 DFQATT and CDR2 SNEGSKA come from the germline V gene (reference sequence). CDR3 in amino acids: CSARDRTEDQETQYF. As DNA, the CDR3 is TGCAGTGCTAGAGATCGTACGGAAGACCAAGAGACCCAGTACTTC.

The gene calls are TRBV12-3 or TRBV12-4 and TRBJ2-2; no reliable D call. The V and J ends lost 4 bases and 1 base respectively, with 10 bases between them. The CDR3 runs 15 residues. The CDR3 nucleotides are TGTGCCAGCAGTTGGGTCGGCCAGAACACCGGGGAGCTGTTTTTT. This gives the protein CASSWVGQNTGELFF.

The chain links TRBV5-6 to TRBJ2-2, with a possible D match to TRBD1 (6 bases). CDR1 is SGHDT, CDR2 YYEEEE, per germline. The CDR3 contains 14 residues. Trimming took 0 bases from V and 6 from J, leaving 9 bases between them. The CDR3 protein is CASSLARGPGELFF. The DNA for the CDR3 is TGTGCCAGCAGCTTGGCCAGGGGCCCCGGGGAGCTGTTTTTT.

As concerns this clonotype: This could be a read error, since a much larger clone is one nucleotide away. This chain uses TRBV6-1 with TRBJ1-2; D remains ambiguous. CDR3 length equals 14 residues. The V gene's germline CDR1 is MNHNS and CDR2 SASEGT. With 6 bases removed from V and 5 bases from J, the gap between germline ends came to 16 bases. CDR3 residues: CASSHTTWTYGYTF. Written as DNA, the CDR3 is TGTGCCAGCAGCCATACTACATGGACTTATGGCTACACCTTC.

A remark on this clonotype: This may be a read error, as it is one base from a much larger clone. This rearrangement joins TRBV6-4 to TRBJ1-2; 7 bases match TRBD1. CDR3 length: 14 amino acids. Germline V gives CDR1 MRHNA, CDR2 SNTAGT. V dropped 2 bases and J dropped 5; count of bases not matched to a gene: 5. The CDR3 DNA reads as TGTGCCAGCAGTGACGACAGGGTGCGGTATGGCTACACCTTC. This translates into CASSDDRVRYGYTF.

V is TRBV9 and J is TRBJ2-5; TRBD2 might be the D (6 bases). CDR1 SGDLS and CDR2 YYNGEE come from the germline V gene. Trimming cost V 0 bases and J 7 bases, with 19 bases left between them. CDR3 length: 16 residues. The CDR3 nucleotides are TGTGCCAGCAGCGTAGCCGGGGGACTCACGACTTGGACCCAGTACTTC. It codes for CASSVAGGLTTWTQYF.